Here is one TCR beta chain with its context. Original analysis: How many nucleated cells were present was estimated from reference gene primer amplification. Profiled with immunoSEQ multiplex PCR; TCRdb holds only in-frame clones, not every one. The DNA was the basis for D and trimming; V, J and clone size are from that table. The sample carries 25,000 to 35,000 clones, over 75% recorded once. The data stem from a study of blood T cell repertoires in COVID-19. Study-wide context: The origin of the acute and convalescent COVID-19 samples was the United States, Italy and Spain. Nucleic acid was either cDNA or gDNA, and it came from T cells, B-cell-depleted T cells, or PBMCs.

V lost 7 bases and J lost 0, with 10 bases in between. The length of the CDR3 is 14 residues. The germline gives CDR1 SGHRS, CDR2 YFSETQ. Sequencing was performed on peripheral blood. The genes are TRBV5-1 and TRBJ2-2; D gene uncertain. This clonotype was obtained from a human donor in a cohort sampled during active COVID-19. The CDR3 loop is CASEELTNTGELFF. The CDR3, as DNA: TGCGCCAGCGAAGAGCTAACGAACACCGGGGAGCTGTTTTTT.